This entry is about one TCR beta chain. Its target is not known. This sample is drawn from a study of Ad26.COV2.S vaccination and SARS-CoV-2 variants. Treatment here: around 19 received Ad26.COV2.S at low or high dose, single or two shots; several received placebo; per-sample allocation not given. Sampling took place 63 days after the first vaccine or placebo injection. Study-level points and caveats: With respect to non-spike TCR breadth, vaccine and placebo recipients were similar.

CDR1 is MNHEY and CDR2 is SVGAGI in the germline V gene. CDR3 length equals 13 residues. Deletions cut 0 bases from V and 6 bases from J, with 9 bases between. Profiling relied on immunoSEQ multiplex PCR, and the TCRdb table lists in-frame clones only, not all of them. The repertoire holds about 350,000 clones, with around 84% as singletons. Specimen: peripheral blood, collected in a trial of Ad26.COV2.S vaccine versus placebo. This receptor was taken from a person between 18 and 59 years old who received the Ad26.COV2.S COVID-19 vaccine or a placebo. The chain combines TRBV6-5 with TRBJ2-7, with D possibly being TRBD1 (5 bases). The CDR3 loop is CASSYSEGVEQYF. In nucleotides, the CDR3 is TGTGCCAGCAGTTACTCAGAAGGGGTCGAGCAGTACTTC.